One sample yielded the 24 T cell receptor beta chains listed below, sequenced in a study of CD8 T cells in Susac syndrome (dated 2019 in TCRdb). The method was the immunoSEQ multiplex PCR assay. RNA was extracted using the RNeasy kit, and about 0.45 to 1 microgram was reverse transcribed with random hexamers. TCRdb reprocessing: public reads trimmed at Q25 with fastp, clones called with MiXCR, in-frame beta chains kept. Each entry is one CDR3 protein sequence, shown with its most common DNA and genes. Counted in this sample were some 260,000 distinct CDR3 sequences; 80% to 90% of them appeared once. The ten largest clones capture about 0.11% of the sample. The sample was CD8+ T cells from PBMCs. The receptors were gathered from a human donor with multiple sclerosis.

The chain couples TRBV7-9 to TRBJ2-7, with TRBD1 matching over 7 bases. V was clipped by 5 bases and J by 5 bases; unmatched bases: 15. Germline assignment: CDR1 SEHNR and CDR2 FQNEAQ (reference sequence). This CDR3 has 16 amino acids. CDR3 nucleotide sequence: TGTGCCAGCAGCGGACCAGGACAGGTAGGGATCCACGAGCAGTACTTC. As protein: CASSGPGQVGIHEQYF.

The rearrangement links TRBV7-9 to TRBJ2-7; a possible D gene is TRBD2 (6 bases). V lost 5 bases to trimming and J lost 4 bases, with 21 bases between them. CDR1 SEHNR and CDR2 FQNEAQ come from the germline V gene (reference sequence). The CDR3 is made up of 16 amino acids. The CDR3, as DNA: TGTGCCAGCAGCCCCTCGGCTGGGGAGGTGCATTACGAGCAGTACTTC. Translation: CASSPSAGEVHYEQYF.

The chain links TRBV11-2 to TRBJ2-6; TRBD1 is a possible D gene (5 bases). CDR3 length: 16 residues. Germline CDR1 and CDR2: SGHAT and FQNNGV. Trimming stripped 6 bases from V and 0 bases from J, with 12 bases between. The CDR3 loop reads CASRPSTGSGANVLTF. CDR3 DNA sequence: TGTGCCAGCAGGCCTTCCACAGGCTCTGGGGCCAACGTCCTGACTTTC.

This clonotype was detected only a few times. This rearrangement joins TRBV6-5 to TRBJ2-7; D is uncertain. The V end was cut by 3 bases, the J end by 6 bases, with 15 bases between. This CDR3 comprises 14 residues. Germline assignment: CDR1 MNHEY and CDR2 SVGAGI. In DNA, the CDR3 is TGTGCCAGCAGTTATCGCGGACCTTCGGGCGAGCAGTACTTC. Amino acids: CASSYRGPSGEQYF.

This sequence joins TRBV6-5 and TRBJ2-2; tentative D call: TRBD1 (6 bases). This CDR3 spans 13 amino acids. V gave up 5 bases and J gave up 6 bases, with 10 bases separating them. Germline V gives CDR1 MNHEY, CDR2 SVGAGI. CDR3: CASSITGSGELFF. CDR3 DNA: TGTGCCAGCAGTATTACAGGGTCCGGGGAGCTGTTTTTT.

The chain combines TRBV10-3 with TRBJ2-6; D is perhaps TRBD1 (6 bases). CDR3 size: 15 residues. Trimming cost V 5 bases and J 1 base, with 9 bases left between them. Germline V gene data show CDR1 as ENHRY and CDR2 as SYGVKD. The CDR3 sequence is CAISPDRSGANVLTF. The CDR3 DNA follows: TGTGCCATCAGTCCCGACAGGTCTGGGGCCAACGTCCTGACTTTC.

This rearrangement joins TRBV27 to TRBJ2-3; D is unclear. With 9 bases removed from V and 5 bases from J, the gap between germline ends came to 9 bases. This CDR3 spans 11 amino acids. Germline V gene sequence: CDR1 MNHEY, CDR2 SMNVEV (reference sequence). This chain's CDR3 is CASGRGDTQYF. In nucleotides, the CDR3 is TGTGCCAGTGGTAGAGGAGATACGCAGTATTTT.

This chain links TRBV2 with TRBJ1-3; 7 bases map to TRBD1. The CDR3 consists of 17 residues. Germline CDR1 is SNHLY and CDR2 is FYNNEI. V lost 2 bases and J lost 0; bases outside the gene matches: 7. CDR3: CASSEPMDRSSGNTIYF. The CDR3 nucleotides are TGTGCCAGCAGTGAACCTATGGACAGGAGCTCTGGAAACACCATATATTTT.

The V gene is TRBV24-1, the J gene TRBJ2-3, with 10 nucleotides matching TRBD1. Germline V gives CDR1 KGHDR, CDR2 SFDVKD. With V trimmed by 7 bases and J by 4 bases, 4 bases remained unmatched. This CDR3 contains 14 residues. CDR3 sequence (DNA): TGTGCCACCAGCTGGGGACAGGGGTCAGATACGCAGTATTTT. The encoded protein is CATSWGQGSDTQYF.

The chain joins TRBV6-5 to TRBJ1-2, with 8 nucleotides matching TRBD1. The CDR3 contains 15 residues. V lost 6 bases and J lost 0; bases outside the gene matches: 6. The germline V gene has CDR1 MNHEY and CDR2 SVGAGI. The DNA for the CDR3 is TGTGCCAGCAGCTCCGGACAGGGAGCTAACTATGGCTACACCTTC. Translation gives CASSSGQGANYGYTF.

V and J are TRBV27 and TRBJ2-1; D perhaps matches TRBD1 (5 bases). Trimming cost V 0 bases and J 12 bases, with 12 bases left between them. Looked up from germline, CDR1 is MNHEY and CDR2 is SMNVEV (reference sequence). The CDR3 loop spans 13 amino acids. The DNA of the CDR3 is TGTGCCAGCAGTTTATCGATATCAAGGGGGCAGTTCTTC. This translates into CASSLSISRGQFF.

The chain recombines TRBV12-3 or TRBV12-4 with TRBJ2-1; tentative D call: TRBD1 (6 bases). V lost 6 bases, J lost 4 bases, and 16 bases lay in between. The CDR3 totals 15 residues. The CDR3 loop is CASSPAAGAYNEQFF. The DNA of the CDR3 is TGTGCCAGCAGCCCCGCGGCAGGGGCATACAATGAGCAGTTCTTC.

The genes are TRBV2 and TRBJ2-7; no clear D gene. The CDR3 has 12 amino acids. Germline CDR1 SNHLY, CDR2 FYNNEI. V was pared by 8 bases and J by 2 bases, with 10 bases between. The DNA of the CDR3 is TGTGCCAGCTTCCTTAGGACCTACGAGCAGTACTTC. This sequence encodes CASFLRTYEQYF.

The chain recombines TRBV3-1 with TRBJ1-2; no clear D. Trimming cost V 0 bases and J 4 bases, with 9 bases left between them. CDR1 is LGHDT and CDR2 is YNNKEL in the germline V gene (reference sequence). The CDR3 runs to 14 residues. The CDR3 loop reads CASSQEATAYGYTF. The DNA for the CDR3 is TGTGCCAGCAGCCAAGAAGCGACCGCCTATGGCTACACCTTC.

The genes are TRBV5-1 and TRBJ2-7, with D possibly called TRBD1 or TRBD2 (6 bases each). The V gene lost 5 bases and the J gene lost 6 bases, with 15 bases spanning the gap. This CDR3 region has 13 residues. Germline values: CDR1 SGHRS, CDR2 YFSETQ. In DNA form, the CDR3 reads TGCGCCAGCAGACCGGGGGCAGGCGGCGAGCAGTACTTC. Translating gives CASRPGAGGEQYF.

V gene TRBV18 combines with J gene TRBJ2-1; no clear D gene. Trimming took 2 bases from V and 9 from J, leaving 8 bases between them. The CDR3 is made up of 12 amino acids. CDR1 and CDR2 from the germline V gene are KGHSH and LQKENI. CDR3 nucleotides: TGTGCCAGCTCACCAACTTTAGGTGAGCAGTTCTTC. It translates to CASSPTLGEQFF.

CDR3 protein: CASSVVGAGEQYF. The CDR3 DNA is TGTGCCAGCAGCGTAGTGGGGGCCGGCGAGCAGTACTTC. The chain recombines TRBV9 with TRBJ2-7, with D maybe TRBD1 (6 bases). The V gene's germline CDR1 is SGDLS and CDR2 YYNGEE. V lost 0 bases to trimming and J lost 6 bases, with 10 bases between them. CDR3 length equals 13 residues.

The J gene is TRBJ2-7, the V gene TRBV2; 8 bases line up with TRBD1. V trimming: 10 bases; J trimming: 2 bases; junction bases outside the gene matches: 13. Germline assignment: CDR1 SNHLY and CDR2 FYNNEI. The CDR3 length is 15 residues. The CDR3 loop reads CAILTGTGLPYEQYF. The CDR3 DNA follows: TGTGCCATCCTTACCGGGACAGGACTCCCCTACGAGCAGTACTTC.

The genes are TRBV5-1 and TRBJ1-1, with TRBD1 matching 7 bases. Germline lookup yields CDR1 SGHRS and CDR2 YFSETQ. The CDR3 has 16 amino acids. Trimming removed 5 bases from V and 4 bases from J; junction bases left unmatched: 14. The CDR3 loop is CASRLTVKGAFTEAFF. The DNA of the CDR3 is TGCGCCAGCAGACTTACTGTTAAGGGGGCTTTCACTGAAGCTTTCTTT.

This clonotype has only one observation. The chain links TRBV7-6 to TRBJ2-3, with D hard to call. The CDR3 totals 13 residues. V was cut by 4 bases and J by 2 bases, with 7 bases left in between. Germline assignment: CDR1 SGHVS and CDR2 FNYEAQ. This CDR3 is CASSSDSTDTQYF. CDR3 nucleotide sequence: TGTGCCAGCAGCTCCGACTCCACAGATACGCAGTATTTT.

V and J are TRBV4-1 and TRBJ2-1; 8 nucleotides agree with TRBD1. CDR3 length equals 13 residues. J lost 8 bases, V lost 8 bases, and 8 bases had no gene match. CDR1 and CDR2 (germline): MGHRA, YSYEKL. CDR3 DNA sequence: TGCGCCAGCGGAAACAGGGGGAAGGATGAGCAGTTCTTC. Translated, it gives CASGNRGKDEQFF.

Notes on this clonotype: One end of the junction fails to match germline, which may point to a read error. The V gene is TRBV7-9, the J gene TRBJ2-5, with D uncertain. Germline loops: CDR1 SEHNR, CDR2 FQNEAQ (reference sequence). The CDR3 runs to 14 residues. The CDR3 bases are TGTGCCAGCAGCGTACCGACCTCACAAGAGGCCCAGTACTTC. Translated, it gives CASSVPTSQEAQYF.

The CDR3 spells CARRRSSGELFF. CDR3 nucleotides: TGTGCCAGGAGACGTTCGAGCGGGGAGCTGTTTTTT. The chain combines TRBV9 with TRBJ2-2; no firm D call. In germline, CDR1 is SGDLS, CDR2 YYNGEE. The CDR3 has 12 amino acids. The ends were cut back, 8 bases at V and 7 bases at J, with 12 bases in the middle.

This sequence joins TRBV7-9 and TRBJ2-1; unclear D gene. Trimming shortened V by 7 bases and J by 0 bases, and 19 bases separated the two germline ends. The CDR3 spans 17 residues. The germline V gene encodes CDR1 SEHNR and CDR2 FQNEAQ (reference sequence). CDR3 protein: CASTLQFALSSYNEQFF. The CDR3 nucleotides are TGTGCCAGCACCCTACAGTTCGCCTTGAGCTCCTACAATGAGCAGTTCTTC. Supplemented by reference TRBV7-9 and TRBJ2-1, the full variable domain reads DTGVSQNPRHKITKRGQNVTFRCDPISEHNRLYWYRQTLGQGPEFLTYFQNEAQLEKSRLLSDRFSAERPKGSFSTLEIQRTEQGDSAMYLCASTLQFALSSYNEQFFGPGTRLTVL.